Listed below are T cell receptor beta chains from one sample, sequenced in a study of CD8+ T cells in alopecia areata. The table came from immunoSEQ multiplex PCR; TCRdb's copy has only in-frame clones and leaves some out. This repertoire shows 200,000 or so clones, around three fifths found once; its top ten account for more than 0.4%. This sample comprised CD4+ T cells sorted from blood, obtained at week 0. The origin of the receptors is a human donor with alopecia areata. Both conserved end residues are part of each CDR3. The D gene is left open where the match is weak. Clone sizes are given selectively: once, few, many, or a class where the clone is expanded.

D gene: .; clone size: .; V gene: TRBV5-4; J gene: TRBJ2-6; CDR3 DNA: TGTGCCAGCAGCTTGATTGAGGGGTGGTCTGGGGCCAACGTCCTGACTTTC; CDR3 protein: CASSLIEGWSGANVLTF
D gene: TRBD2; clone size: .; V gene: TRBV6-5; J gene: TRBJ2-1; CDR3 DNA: TGTGCCAGCAGAACACTAGCGGGAGGTTTAGATGAGCAGTTCTTC; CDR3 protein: CASRTLAGGLDEQFF
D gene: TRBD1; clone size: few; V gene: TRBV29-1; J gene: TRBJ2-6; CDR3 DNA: TGCAGCGTTGTACCGACAGGGGGCGCGGGGGCCAACGTCCTGACTTTC; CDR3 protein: CSVVPTGGAGANVLTF
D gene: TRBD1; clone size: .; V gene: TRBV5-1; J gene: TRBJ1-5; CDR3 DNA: TGCGCCAGCAGCTCGACAGGGGGACTCAATCAGCCCCAGCATTTT; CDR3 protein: CASSSTGGLNQPQHF
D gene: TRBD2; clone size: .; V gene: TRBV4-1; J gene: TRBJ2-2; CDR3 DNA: TGCGCCAGCAGCCAGATAGGACTAGCGACGAACACCGGGGAGCTGTTTTTT; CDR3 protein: CASSQIGLATNTGELFF
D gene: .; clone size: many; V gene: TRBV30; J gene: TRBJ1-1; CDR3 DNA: TGTGCCTGGTCCCGGACATGGGAAGCTTTCTTT; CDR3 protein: CAWSRTWEAFF
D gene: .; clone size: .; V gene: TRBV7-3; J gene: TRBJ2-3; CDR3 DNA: TGTGCCAGCAGCTTAGCGGCAGTCGATACGCAGTATTTT; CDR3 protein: CASSLAAVDTQYF
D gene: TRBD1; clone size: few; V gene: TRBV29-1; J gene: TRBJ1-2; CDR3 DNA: TGCAGCGTTGGACTCTTAAAGAAAACAGGGGAGGGAGGAGGCTACACCTTC; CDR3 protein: CSVGLLKKTGEGGGYTF
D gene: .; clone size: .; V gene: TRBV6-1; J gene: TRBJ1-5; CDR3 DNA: TGTGCCAGCAGTGACCCCTTCGGACAGAATCAGCCCCAGCATTTT; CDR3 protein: CASSDPFGQNQPQHF
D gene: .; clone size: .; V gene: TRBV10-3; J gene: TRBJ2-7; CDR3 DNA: TGTGCCACAGGGACCTCCTACGAGCAGTACTTC; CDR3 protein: CATGTSYEQYF
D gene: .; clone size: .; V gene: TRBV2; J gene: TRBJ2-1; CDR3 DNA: TGTGCCAGCAGTCCAATAGCGAATGAGCAGTTCTTC; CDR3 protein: CASSPIANEQFF
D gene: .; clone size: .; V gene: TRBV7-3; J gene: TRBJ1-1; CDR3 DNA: TGTGCCAGCAGCTTAGGGGAAAACACTGAAGCTTTCTTT; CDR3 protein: CASSLGENTEAFF
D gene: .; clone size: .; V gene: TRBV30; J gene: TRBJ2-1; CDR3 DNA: TGTGCCTGGAGTCAACCGGATTCCTACAATGAGCAGTTCTTC; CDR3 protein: CAWSQPDSYNEQFF
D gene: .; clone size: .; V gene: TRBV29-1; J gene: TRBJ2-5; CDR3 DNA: TGCAGCCTTCGCTTTGGGGAGACCCAGTACTTC; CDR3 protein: CSLRFGETQYF
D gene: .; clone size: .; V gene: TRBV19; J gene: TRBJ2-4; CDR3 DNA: TGTGCCAGTAGTATAGATGAGGGCGGCTGGCAGTACTTC; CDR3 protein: CASSIDEGGWQYF
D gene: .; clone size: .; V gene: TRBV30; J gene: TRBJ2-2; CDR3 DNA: TGTGCCTGGAGTGTGGTTTTCTCAGGGGAGCTGTTTTTT; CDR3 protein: CAWSVVFSGELFF
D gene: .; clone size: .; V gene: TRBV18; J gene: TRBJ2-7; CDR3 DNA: TGTGCCAGCTCTCCCCCAGCGCAGGGGGGGAACGAGCAGTACTTC; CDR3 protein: CASSPPAQGGNEQYF
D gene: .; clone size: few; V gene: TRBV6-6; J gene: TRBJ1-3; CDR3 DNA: TGTGCCAGCAGTTCGGCGGCGTCTGGAAACACCATATATTTT; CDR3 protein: CASSSAASGNTIYF
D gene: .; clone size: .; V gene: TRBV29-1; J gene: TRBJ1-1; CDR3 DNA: TGCAGCGTTGAAAGTGATCGGGGACTGGCCGCTGAAGCTTTCTTT; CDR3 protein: CSVESDRGLAAEAFF
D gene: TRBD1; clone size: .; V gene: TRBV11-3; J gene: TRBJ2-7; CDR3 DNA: TGTGCCAGCAGCCCGGGACAGGCGTACGAGCAGTACTTC; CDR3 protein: CASSPGQAYEQYF
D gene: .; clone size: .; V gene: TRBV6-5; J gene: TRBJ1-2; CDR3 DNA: TGTGCCAGCAGTTACATCGGGGGGGGTGGCTACACCTTC; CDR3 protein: CASSYIGGGGYTF
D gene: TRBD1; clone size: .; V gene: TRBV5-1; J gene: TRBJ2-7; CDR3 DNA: TGCGCCAGCAGCCCAAGACAGGGCACTAGGGAGCAGTACTTC; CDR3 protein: CASSPRQGTREQYF
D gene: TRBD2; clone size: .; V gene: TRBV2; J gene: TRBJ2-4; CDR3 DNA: TGTGCCAGCAGTAGAACTAGCGGGGACATTCAGTACTTC; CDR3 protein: CASSRTSGDIQYF
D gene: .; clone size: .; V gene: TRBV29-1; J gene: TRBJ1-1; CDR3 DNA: TGCAGCGCCTCCGGGGGCTACGATTGGAACACTGAAGCTTTCTTT; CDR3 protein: CSASGGYDWNTEAFF
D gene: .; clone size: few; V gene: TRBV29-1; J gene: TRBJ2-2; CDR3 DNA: TGCAGCGTTGAAGATTCACAGGTTAACACCGGGGAGCTGTTTTTT; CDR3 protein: CSVEDSQVNTGELFF
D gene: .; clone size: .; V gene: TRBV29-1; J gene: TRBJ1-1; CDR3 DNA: TGCAGCGTTAGCAAGTCCAGGGTTTTGGACACTGAAGCTTTCTTT; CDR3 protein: CSVSKSRVLDTEAFF
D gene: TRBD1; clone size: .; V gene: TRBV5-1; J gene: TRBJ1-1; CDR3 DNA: TGCGCCAGCAGCTTGAGATCCACAGGGGGCACTGAAGCTTTCTTT; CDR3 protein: CASSLRSTGGTEAFF
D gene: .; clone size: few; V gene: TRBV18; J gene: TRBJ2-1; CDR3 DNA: TGTGCCAGCTCACCCTTGGGGGGGCAGGTTGAGCAGTTCTTC; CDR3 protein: CASSPLGGQVEQFF